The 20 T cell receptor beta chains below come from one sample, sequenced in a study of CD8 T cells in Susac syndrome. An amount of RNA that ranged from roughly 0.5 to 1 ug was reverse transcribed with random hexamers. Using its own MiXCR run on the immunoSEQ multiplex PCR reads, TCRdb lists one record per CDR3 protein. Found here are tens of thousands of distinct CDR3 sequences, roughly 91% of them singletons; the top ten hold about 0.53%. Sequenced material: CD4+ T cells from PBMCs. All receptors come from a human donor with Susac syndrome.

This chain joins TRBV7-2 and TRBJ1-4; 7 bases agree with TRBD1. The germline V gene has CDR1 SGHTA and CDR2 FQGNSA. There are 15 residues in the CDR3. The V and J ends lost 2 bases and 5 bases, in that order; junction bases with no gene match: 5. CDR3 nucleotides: TGTGCCAGCAGCTTACAGACAGGGTTGAATGAAAAACTGTTTTTT. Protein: CASSLQTGLNEKLFF.

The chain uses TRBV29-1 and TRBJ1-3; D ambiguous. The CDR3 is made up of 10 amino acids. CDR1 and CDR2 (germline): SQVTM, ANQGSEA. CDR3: CAVSGNTIYF. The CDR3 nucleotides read TGCGCAGTCTCTGGAAACACCATATATTTT.

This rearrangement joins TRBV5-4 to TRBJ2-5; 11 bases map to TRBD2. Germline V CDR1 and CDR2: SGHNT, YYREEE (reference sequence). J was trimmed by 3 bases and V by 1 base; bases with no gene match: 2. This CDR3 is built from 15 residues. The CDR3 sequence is CASSLKLAGEETQYF. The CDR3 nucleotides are TGTGCCAGCAGCTTGAAACTAGCGGGGGAAGAGACCCAGTACTTC.

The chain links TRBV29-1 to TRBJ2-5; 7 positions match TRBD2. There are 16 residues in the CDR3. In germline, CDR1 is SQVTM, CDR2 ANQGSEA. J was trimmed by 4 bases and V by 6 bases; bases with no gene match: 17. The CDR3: CSVSTRGLTTGETQYF. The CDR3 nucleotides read TGCAGCGTGTCAACTCGGGGACTAACCACTGGAGAGACCCAGTACTTC.

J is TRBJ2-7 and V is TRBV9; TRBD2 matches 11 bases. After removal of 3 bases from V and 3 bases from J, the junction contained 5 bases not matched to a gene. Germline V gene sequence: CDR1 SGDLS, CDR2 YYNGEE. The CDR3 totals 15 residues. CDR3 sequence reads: CASSADLAGGYEQYF. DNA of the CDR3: TGTGCCAGCAGCGCCGACCTAGCGGGGGGCTACGAGCAGTACTTC.

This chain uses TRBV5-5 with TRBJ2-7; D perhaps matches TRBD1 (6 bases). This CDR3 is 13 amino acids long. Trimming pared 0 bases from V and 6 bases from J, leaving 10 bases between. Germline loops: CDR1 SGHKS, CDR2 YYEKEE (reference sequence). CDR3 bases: TGTGCCAGCAGCTTGGACTTACAGGGCGAGCAGTACTTC. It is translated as CASSLDLQGEQYF.

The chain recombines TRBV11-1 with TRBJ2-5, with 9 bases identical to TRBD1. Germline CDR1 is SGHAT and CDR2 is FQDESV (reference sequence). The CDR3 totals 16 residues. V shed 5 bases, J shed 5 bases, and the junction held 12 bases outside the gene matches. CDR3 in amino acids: CASSRLPGQGSETQYF. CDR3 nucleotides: TGTGCCAGCAGCAGACTACCGGGACAGGGCAGTGAGACCCAGTACTTC.

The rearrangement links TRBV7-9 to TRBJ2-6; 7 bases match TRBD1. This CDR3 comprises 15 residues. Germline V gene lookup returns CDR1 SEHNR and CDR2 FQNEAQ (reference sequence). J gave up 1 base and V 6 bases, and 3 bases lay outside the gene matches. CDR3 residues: CASRLQGSGANVLTF. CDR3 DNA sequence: TGTGCCAGCAGATTACAGGGGTCTGGGGCCAACGTCCTGACTTTC. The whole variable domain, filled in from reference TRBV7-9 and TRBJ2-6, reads DTGVSQNPRHKITKRGQNVTFRCDPISEHNRLYWYRQTLGQGPEFLTYFQNEAQLEKSRLLSDRFSAERPKGSFSTLEIQRTEQGDSAMYLCASRLQGSGANVLTFGAGSRLTVL.

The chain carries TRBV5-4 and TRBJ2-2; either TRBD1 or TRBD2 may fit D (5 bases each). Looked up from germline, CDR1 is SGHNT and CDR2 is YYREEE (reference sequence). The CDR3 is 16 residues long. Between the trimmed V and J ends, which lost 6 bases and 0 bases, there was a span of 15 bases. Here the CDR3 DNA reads TGTGCCAGCACCTTAGGGACGATTACGAACACCGGGGAGCTGTTTTTT. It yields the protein CASTLGTITNTGELFF. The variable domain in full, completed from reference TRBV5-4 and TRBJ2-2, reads ETGVTQSPTHLIKTRGQQVTLRCSSQSGHNTVSWYQQALGQGPQFIFQYYREEENGRGNFPPRFSGLQFPNYSSELNVNALELDDSALYLCASTLGTITNTGELFFGEGSRLTVL.

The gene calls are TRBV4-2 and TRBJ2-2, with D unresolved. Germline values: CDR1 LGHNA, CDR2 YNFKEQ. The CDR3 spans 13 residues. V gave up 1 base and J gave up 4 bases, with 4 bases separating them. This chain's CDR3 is CASSQVPTGELFF. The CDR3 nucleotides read TGTGCCAGCAGCCAAGTTCCCACCGGGGAGCTGTTTTTT.

The DNA of the CDR3 is TGTGCCAGCAGTTGGGACAGGGGGGAGACCCAGTACTTC. Its translation is CASSWDRGETQYF. The genes are TRBV12-3 or TRBV12-4 and TRBJ2-5; the match to TRBD1 covers 11 bases. The CDR3 runs to 13 residues. After removal of 4 bases from V and 5 bases from J, the junction contained 0 bases not matched to a gene.

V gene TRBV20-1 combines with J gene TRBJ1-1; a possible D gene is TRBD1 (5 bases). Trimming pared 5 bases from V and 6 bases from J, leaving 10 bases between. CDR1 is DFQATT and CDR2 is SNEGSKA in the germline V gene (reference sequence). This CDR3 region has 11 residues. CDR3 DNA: TGCAGTGCTCCAGGGAGGTCTGAAGCTTTCTTT. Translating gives CSAPGRSEAFF.

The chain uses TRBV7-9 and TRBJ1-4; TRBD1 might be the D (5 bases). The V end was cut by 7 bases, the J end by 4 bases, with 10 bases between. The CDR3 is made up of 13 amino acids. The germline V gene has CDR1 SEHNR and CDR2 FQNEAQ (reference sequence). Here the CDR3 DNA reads TGTGCCAGCAACCCGACAGATAATGAAAAACTGTTTTTT. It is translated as CASNPTDNEKLFF.

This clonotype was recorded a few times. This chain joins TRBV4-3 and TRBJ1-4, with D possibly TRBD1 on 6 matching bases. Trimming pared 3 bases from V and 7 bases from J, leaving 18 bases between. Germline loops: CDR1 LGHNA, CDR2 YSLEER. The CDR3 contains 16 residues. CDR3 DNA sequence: TGCGCCAGCAGCCAGGGTCTCTGGGGGCGCGGTGAAAAACTGTTTTTT. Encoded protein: CASSQGLWGRGEKLFF.

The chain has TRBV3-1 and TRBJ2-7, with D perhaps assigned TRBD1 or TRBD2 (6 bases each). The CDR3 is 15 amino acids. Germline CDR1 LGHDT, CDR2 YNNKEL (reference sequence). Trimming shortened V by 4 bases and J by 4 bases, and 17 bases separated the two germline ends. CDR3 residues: CASSRSLGGQYEQYF. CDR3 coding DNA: TGTGCCAGCAGCCGAAGCCTGGGGGGCCAATACGAGCAGTACTTC.

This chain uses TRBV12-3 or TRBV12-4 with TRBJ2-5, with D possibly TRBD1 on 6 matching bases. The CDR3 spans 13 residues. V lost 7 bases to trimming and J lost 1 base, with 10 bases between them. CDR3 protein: CASKTGLQETQYF. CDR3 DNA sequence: TGTGCCAGCAAAACAGGGCTCCAAGAGACCCAGTACTTC.

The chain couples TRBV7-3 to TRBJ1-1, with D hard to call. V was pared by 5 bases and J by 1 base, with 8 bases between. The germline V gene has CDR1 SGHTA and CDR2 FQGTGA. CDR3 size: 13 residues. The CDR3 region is CASSSYTNTEAFF. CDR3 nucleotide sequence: TGTGCCAGCAGCAGCTATACGAACACTGAAGCTTTCTTT.

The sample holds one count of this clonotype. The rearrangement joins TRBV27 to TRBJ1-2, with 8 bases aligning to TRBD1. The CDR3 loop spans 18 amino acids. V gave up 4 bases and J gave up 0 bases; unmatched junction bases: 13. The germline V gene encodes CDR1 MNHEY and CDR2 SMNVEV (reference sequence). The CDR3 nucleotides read TGTGCCAGCAGTTCGTGGGCCCCGGGACAGGCGCCTAACTATGGCTACACCTTC. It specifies CASSSWAPGQAPNYGYTF.

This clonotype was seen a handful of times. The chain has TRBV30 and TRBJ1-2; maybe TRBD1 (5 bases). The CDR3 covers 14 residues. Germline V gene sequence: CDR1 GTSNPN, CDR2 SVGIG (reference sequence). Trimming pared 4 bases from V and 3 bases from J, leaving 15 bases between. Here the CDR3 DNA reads TGTGCCTGGATAGTCAAGGGGTCTTACTATGGCTACACCTTC. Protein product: CAWIVKGSYYGYTF.

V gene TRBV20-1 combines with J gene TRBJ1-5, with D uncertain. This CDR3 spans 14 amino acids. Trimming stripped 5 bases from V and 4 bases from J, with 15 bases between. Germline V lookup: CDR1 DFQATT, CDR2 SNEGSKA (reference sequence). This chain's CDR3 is CSASPTERNQPQHF. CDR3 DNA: TGCAGTGCTTCCCCTACAGAACGGAATCAGCCCCAGCATTTT.